The 29 T cell receptor beta chains reported below all come from one sample, sequenced in a study of cytomegalovirus exposure and HLA in healthy donors. With 60 Vbeta and 13 Jbeta primers, the PCR was carried out. This table comes from immunoSEQ multiplex PCR, and its TCRdb copy is limited to in-frame clones, with some not included. This table has over 150,000 clones, less than 80% appearing once. Sequenced sample: PBMCs. These receptors all come from a man between 40 and 49 years old in good health and CMV-seronegative.

V gene TRBV6-5 combines with J gene TRBJ2-2; D possibly corresponds to TRBD1 (5 bases). Germline V gives CDR1 MNHEY, CDR2 SVGAGI. The V and J ends lost 4 bases and 6 bases respectively, with 12 bases between them. CDR3 length: 14 amino acids. The CDR3: CASSSVVGAGELFF. For the CDR3, the DNA is TGTGCCAGCAGTTCGGTGGTAGGGGCCGGGGAGCTGTTTTTT.

This clone was recorded only once. The chain links TRBV27 to TRBJ1-1; TRBD1 might be the D (5 bases). The CDR3 is 15 amino acids. In germline, CDR1 is MNHEY, CDR2 SMNVEV (reference sequence). Trimming stripped 5 bases from V and 5 bases from J, with 18 bases between. CDR3 coding DNA: TGTGCCAGCAGTCCTCCGGGAGGGGTGAGGACTGAAGCTTTCTTT. It yields the protein CASSPPGGVRTEAFF.

The V and J genes are TRBV4-1 and TRBJ2-7; D perhaps matches TRBD1 (6 bases). V was pared by 3 bases and J by 1 base, with 19 bases between. The CDR3 covers 17 residues. Germline values: CDR1 MGHRA, CDR2 YSYEKL. CDR3 sequence (DNA): TGCGCCAGCAGCCAGGACCCCACAGGGTTCAGGTCCTACGAGCAGTACTTC. As protein: CASSQDPTGFRSYEQYF.

DNA for the CDR3: TGTGCCAGCAGTGCCTGGAGTAGCGGGGGGGACACCGGGGAGCTGTTTTTT. It codes for CASSAWSSGGDTGELFF. The chain couples TRBV2 to TRBJ2-2, with 11 bases aligning to TRBD2. Germline assignment: CDR1 SNHLY and CDR2 FYNNEI. This CDR3 is built from 17 residues. V shed 4 bases and J 3 bases; nucleotides not matched to a gene: 7.

The CDR3 here is CASSVRVGPRDEQYF. CDR3 in DNA: TGTGCCAGCTCAGTCAGGGTGGGGCCACGGGACGAGCAGTACTTC. The V gene is TRBV18, the J gene TRBJ2-7; the D gene is possibly TRBD1 (5 bases). The CDR3 spans 15 residues. From germline, CDR1 is KGHSH and CDR2 LQKENI. V was trimmed by 5 bases and J by 5 bases, leaving 19 bases between them.

The J gene is TRBJ1-1, the V gene TRBV5-8; perhaps TRBD1 as D (5 bases). Trimming shortened V by 2 bases and J by 7 bases, and 12 bases separated the two germline ends. The CDR3 spans 13 residues. Germline CDR1 SGHTS, CDR2 YDEGEE. The CDR3 is CASSFWQGREAFF. The CDR3 DNA is TGTGCCAGCAGCTTCTGGCAGGGCCGTGAAGCTTTCTTT. The full variable domain, its missing parts supplied by reference TRBV5-8 and TRBJ1-1, is EAGVTQSPTHLIKTRGQQATLRCSPISGHTSVYWYQQALGLGLQFLLWYDEGEERNRGNFPPRFSGRQFPNYSSELNVNALELEDSALYLCASSFWQGREAFFGQGTRLTVV.

In this sample, this clone turned up a few times. The chain is built from TRBV5-1 and TRBJ2-1; 11 nucleotides agree with TRBD1. The CDR3 length is 15 residues. The V gene's germline CDR1 is SGHRS and CDR2 YFSETQ. V dropped 4 bases and J dropped 5; count of bases not matched to a gene: 5. CDR3 region: CASSSRTGGNNEQFF. CDR3 DNA sequence: TGCGCCAGCAGCAGCCGGACAGGGGGCAACAATGAGCAGTTCTTC.

The chain combines TRBV19 with TRBJ2-5; 8 bases line up with TRBD2. The length of the CDR3 is 15 residues. The junction had 4 bases not matched to a gene; V was cut back by 0 bases and J by 4 bases. Germline-derived CDR1 and CDR2 are LNHDA and SQIVND (reference sequence). CDR3 sequence (DNA): TGTGCCAGTAGTATAGATCGGGGGGGGGTAGAGACCCAGTACTTC. Translating gives CASSIDRGGVETQYF.

This sequence joins TRBV21-1 and TRBJ2-7; no DNA check was done on the table's D call, TRBD1. TRBV21-1 is termed a pseudogene. The CDR3 totals 17 residues. Here the CDR3 reads CASSKKTTGGTYNQQYF. Written as DNA, the CDR3 is TGTGCCAGCAGCAAAAAGACGACAGGGGGCACATATAACCAGCAGTACTTC.

This clone was found a few times. The rearrangement joins TRBV15 to TRBJ2-1, with TRBD2 matching over 11 bases. Germline CDR1 is LNHNV and CDR2 is YYDKDF (reference sequence). Trimming removed 0 bases from V and 7 bases from J; junction bases left unmatched: 8. The CDR3 extends over 17 amino acids. The CDR3 DNA follows: TGTGCCACCAGCAGAGATCGGCTAGCGGGGGGCGTGAATGAGCAGTTCTTC. Amino acids: CATSRDRLAGGVNEQFF.

The rearrangement joins TRBV4-2 to TRBJ1-1; D not resolved. The ends were cut back, 0 bases at V and 1 base at J, with 9 bases in the middle. Per the germline V gene, CDR1 is LGHNA and CDR2 is YNFKEQ. This CDR3 has 15 residues. DNA of the CDR3: TGTGCCAGCAGCCAAGAAGTGCGAGGGAACACTGAAGCTTTCTTT. Translated: CASSQEVRGNTEAFF.

The chain uses TRBV15 and TRBJ2-2, with 10 bases identical to TRBD1. V shed 1 base and J 5 bases; nucleotides not matched to a gene: 7. The CDR3 covers 17 residues. CDR1 and CDR2 from the germline V gene are LNHNV and YYDKDF (reference sequence). The CDR3 here is CATSRAKGTGVTGELFF. In DNA, the CDR3 is TGTGCCACCAGCAGAGCTAAAGGGACAGGGGTAACCGGGGAGCTGTTTTTT. The entire variable domain, with the rest obtained from reference TRBV15 and TRBJ2-2, is as follows: DAMVIQNPRYQVTQFGKPVTLSCSQTLNHNVMYWYQQKSSQAPKLLFHYYDKDFNNEADTPDNFQSRRPNTSFCFLDIRSPGLGDTAMYLCATSRAKGTGVTGELFFGEGSRLTVL.

This rearrangement joins TRBV19 to TRBJ1-1; D unresolved. Germline CDR1 and CDR2: LNHDA and SQIVND (reference sequence). V was shortened by 2 bases and J by 3 bases, with 10 bases between the two germline ends. The CDR3 has 14 amino acids. CDR3 region: CASSILGLDTEAFF. As DNA, the CDR3 is TGTGCCAGTAGTATACTGGGCCTCGACACTGAAGCTTTCTTT.

The J gene is TRBJ1-3, the V gene TRBV10-1; the D is unclear. The CDR3 extends over 13 amino acids. Germline CDR1 WNHNN, CDR2 SYGVQD (reference sequence). Trimming removed 0 bases from V and 4 bases from J, with 4 bases in between. CDR3: CASSESGGNTIYF. The CDR3 nucleotides are TGCGCCAGCAGTGAGTCTGGCGGAAACACCATATATTTT.

The genes are TRBV5-6 and TRBJ2-3, with TRBD2 matching 13 bases. This CDR3 is 17 amino acids long. Germline lookup yields CDR1 SGHDT and CDR2 YYEEEE. The ends lost 5 bases at V and 2 bases at J; junction bases unmatched: 8. CDR3 loop: CASSFRLAGGITDTQYF. The CDR3 nucleotides are TGTGCCAGCAGTTTCAGACTAGCGGGGGGAATCACAGATACGCAGTATTTT.

CDR3 region: CASNKQGQTNEKLFF. CDR3 sequence (DNA): TGTGCCAGCAATAAACAGGGGCAAACTAATGAAAAACTGTTTTTT. J is TRBJ1-4 and V is TRBV9; 7 bases map to TRBD1. The V gene's germline CDR1 is SGDLS and CDR2 YYNGEE. The CDR3 is made up of 15 amino acids. Losses at the gene ends were 6 bases for V and 1 base for J; bases not matched to a gene: 6.

CDR3 DNA sequence: TGTGCCAGCAGCTTAGCACCTTCAGGGAATCAGCCCCAGCATTTT. It specifies CASSLAPSGNQPQHF. This chain links TRBV11-2 with TRBJ1-5; perhaps TRBD1 as D (5 bases). V shed 1 base and J shed 4 bases, with 11 bases lying between them. Germline CDR1 and CDR2: SGHAT and FQNNGV. There are 15 residues in the CDR3.

The V and J genes are TRBV7-2 and TRBJ1-2; D is perhaps TRBD1 (5 bases). Germline V gene data show CDR1 as SGHTA and CDR2 as FQGNSA. CDR3 length: 13 amino acids. Trimming took 4 bases from V and 4 from J, leaving 10 bases between them. The CDR3 nucleotides are TGTGCCAGCAGCTGGGGACTAACCTATGGCTACACCTTC. Its protein is CASSWGLTYGYTF.

This chain joins TRBV28 and TRBJ2-3, with D maybe TRBD1 (6 bases). The CDR3 consists of 14 residues. With 4 bases removed from V and 2 bases from J, the gap between germline ends came to 10 bases. The germline gives CDR1 MDHEN, CDR2 SYDVKM. The CDR3 sequence is CASSWGQITDTQYF. The CDR3 DNA sequence: TGTGCCAGCAGTTGGGGACAAATCACAGATACGCAGTATTTT.

The genes are TRBV18 and TRBJ2-4; no clear D gene. The V end was cut by 3 bases, the J end by 8 bases, with 14 bases between. The CDR3 consists of 14 residues. Germline-derived CDR1 and CDR2 are KGHSH and LQKENI. CDR3 protein: CASSPKNEAHIQYF. CDR3 bases: TGTGCCAGCTCACCTAAGAACGAGGCTCACATTCAGTACTTC.

There are a few counts of this clone. The chain joins TRBV15 to TRBJ1-1; D is unclear. V was pared by 1 base and J by 0 bases, with 6 bases between. Germline V gene sequence: CDR1 LNHNV, CDR2 YYDKDF (reference sequence). This CDR3 has 14 residues. CDR3 in DNA: TGTGCCACCAGCAGAGGGAGCCTGAACACTGAAGCTTTCTTT. Amino acids: CATSRGSLNTEAFF. Full variable domain (remainder filled in from reference TRBV15 and TRBJ1-1): DAMVIQNPRYQVTQFGKPVTLSCSQTLNHNVMYWYQQKSSQAPKLLFHYYDKDFNNEADTPDNFQSRRPNTSFCFLDIRSPGLGDTAMYLCATSRGSLNTEAFFGQGTRLTVV.

This chain uses TRBV19 with TRBJ1-5; maybe TRBD1 (6 bases). The V and J ends lost 8 bases and 0 bases respectively, with 14 bases between them. Germline CDR1 reads LNHDA; CDR2 reads SQIVND (reference sequence). CDR3 length: 15 amino acids. CDR3 amino acids: CASADSEYSNQPQHF. The CDR3 DNA is TGTGCCAGTGCGGACAGCGAGTATAGCAATCAGCCCCAGCATTTT.

This clone has just a few counts. The V and J genes are TRBV6-5 and TRBJ1-1; D is unresolved. Between the trimmed V and J ends, which lost 0 bases and 7 bases, there was a span of 9 bases. The germline CDR1 and CDR2 sequences are MNHEY and SVGAGI. This CDR3 is 13 amino acids long. CDR3 loop: CASSYSNAYEAFF. CDR3 DNA: TGTGCCAGCAGTTACTCGAATGCGTATGAAGCTTTCTTT.

This clone was observed a few times. V usage is TRBV29-1 and J usage is TRBJ2-2; possibly TRBD1 for D (6 bases). Germline CDR1 and CDR2: SQVTM and ANQGSEA. This CDR3 region has 17 residues. V lost 3 bases and J lost 2, with 19 bases in between. The CDR3 DNA reads as TGCAGCGTTGAGGTTGTGTTGGGGGCGGAAAACACCGGGGAGCTGTTTTTT. Translated, it gives CSVEVVLGAENTGELFF.

The V gene is TRBV10-3, the J gene TRBJ2-5, with 9 bases aligning to TRBD2. J was trimmed by 5 bases and V by 6 bases; bases with no gene match: 4. This CDR3 has 13 residues. CDR1 ENHRY and CDR2 SYGVKD come from the germline V gene. DNA for the CDR3: TGTGCCATCAGGCGGGAGGGGGGGGAGACCCAGTACTTC. This sequence encodes CAIRREGGETQYF.

The chain employs TRBV5-1 and TRBJ2-3, with 9 bases matching TRBD2. The CDR3 length is 16 residues. CDR1 SGHRS and CDR2 YFSETQ come from the germline V gene. Trimming took 0 bases from V and 2 from J; bases not matched to a gene: 4. CDR3 residues: CASSLGAGGNTDTQYF. The CDR3 DNA follows: TGCGCCAGCAGCTTGGGAGCGGGGGGTAACACAGATACGCAGTATTTT.

CDR3 in amino acids: CASSGGQGARLYEQYF. The CDR3 DNA is TGTGCCAGCAGCGGCGGACAGGGGGCGCGTTTATACGAGCAGTACTTC. The V call is TRBV9, the J call TRBJ2-7, with 11 bases aligning to TRBD1. CDR3 length: 16 residues. The germline V gene encodes CDR1 SGDLS and CDR2 YYNGEE. Unmatched junction bases numbered 9, after V lost 3 bases and J lost 4 bases.

V usage is TRBV2 and J usage is TRBJ1-1; D is possibly TRBD1 (5 bases). This CDR3 comprises 15 residues. V was cut by 4 bases and J by 3 bases, with 15 bases left in between. Germline CDR1 and CDR2: SNHLY and FYNNEI. The CDR3 loop is CASSGVGGSDTEAFF. CDR3 DNA sequence: TGTGCCAGCAGTGGGGTCGGGGGATCGGACACTGAAGCTTTCTTT.

This clone came up a few times. The chain employs TRBV6-5 and TRBJ2-1; D may be TRBD2 (7 bases). CDR1 and CDR2 (germline): MNHEY, SVGAGI. The CDR3 spans 14 residues. V was trimmed by 7 bases and J by 6 bases, leaving 16 bases between them. CDR3 in amino acids: CASNQGGGANEQFF. CDR3 nucleotides: TGTGCCAGCAACCAGGGAGGGGGGGCCAATGAGCAGTTCTTC.